The T cell receptor beta chain under discussion was sequenced for a study of blood T cell repertoires in COVID-19. About the study: Whether acute or convalescent, the COVID-19 samples came from the United States, Italy and Spain.

V lost 6 bases and J 3 bases, leaving 12 bases between the germline ends. CDR3 size: 13 residues. Per the authors' pipeline: Amplification of reference gene primers provided the estimated nucleated cell counts. Sequencing was performed with immunoSEQ multiplex PCR; in TCRdb, only in-frame clones are kept and a portion is missing. The V and J calls and clone size come from that table; D and trimming were worked out from the DNA. The table shows under 200,000 clones, with under 85% occurring only once. Sequencing was done on a sample of peripheral blood. This TCR was sampled from a woman aged 35 to 49 with acute or convalescent COVID-19. The V call is TRBV12-3 or TRBV12-4, the J call TRBJ2-7; no definite D call. The CDR3: CASRADDLYEQYF. The CDR3 DNA reads as TGTGCCAGCAGGGCGGATGACCTCTACGAGCAGTACTTC.